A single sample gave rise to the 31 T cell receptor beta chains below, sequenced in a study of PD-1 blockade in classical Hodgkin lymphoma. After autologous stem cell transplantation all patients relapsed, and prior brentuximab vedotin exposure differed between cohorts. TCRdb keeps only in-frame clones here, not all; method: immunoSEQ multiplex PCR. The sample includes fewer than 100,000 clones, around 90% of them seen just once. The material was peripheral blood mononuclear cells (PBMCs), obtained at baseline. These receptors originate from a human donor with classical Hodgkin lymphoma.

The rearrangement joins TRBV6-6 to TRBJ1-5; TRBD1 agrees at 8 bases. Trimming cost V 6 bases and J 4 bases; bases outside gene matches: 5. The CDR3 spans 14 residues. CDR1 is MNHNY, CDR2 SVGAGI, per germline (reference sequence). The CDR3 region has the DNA TGTGCCAGCAGGACCGACAGGGGTAATCAGCCCCAGCATTTT. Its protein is CASRTDRGNQPQHF.

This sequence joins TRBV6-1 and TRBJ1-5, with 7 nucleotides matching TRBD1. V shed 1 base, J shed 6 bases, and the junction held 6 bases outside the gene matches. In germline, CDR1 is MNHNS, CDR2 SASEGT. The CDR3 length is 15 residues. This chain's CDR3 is CASSEGGGEAQPQHF. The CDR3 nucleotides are TGTGCCAGCAGTGAAGGAGGGGGCGAGGCTCAGCCCCAGCATTTT.

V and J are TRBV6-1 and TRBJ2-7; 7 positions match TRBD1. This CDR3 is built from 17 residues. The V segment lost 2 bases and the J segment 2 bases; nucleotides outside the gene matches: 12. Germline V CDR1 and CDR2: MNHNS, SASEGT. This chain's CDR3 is CASSERFGQAAPYEQYF. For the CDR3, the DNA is TGTGCCAGCAGTGAAAGGTTTGGACAGGCAGCACCCTACGAGCAGTACTTC.

The CDR3 here is CASRRIPNEKLFF. CDR3 coding DNA: TGTGCCAGCAGGAGGATACCCAATGAAAAACTGTTTTTT. The chain uses TRBV7-9 and TRBJ1-4; D not certain. Germline CDR1 reads SEHNR; CDR2 reads FQNEAQ (reference sequence). V was clipped by 6 bases and J by 5 bases, with 10 bases between them. This CDR3 comprises 13 residues.

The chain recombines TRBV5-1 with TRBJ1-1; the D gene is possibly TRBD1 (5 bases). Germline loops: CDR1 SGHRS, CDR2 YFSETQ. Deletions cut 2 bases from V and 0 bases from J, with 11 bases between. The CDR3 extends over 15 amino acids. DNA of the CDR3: TGCGCCAGCAGCTTAACGGGGCCTTTGAACACTGAAGCTTTCTTT. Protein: CASSLTGPLNTEAFF.

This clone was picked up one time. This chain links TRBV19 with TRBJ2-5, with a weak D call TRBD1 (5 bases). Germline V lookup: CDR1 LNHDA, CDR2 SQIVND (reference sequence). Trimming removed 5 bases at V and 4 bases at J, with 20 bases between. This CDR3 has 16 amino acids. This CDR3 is CASSANRKVAGETQYF. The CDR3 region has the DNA TGTGCCAGTAGTGCCAACAGGAAGGTAGCCGGAGAGACCCAGTACTTC.

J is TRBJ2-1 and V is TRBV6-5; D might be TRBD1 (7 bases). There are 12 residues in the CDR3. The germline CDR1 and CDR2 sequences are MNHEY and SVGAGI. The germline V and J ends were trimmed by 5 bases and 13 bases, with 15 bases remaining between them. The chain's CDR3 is CASSLGGDSQFF. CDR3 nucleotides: TGTGCCAGCAGTCTCGGCGGGGACAGTCAGTTCTTC.

Here the CDR3 reads CASSLGTYPYNEQFF. For the CDR3, the DNA is TGTGCCAGCAGCTTAGGGACTTATCCCTACAATGAGCAGTTCTTC. V usage is TRBV7-9 and J usage is TRBJ2-1; a possible D gene is TRBD2 (5 bases). This CDR3 comprises 15 residues. Germline CDR1 reads SEHNR; CDR2 reads FQNEAQ (reference sequence). Trimming cost V 1 base and J 2 bases, with 9 bases left between them.

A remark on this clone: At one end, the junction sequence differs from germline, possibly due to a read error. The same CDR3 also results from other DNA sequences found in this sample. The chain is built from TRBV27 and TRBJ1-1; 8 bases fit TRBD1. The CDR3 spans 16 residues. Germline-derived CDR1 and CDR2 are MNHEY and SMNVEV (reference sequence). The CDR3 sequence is CASSYSGGALRTEAFF. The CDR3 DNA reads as TGTGCCAGTAGTTACTCAGGGGGCGCGTTACGCACTGAAGCTTTCTTT.

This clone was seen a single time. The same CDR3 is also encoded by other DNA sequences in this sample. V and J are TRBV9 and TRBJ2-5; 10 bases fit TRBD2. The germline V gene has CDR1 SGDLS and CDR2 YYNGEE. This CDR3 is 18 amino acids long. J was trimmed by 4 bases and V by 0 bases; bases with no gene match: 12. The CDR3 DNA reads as TGTGCCAGCAGCGTAGATTCTCTAGCGGGAGTGCTTGGAGAGACCCAGTACTTC. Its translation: CASSVDSLAGVLGETQYF.

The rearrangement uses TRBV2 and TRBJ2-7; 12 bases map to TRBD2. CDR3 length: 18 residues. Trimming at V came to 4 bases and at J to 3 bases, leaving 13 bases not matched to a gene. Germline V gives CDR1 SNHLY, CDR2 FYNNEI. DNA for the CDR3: TGTGCCAGCAGTGGACTAGCGGGAGAAGGGCGGGATTTCTACGAGCAGTACTTC. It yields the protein CASSGLAGEGRDFYEQYF.

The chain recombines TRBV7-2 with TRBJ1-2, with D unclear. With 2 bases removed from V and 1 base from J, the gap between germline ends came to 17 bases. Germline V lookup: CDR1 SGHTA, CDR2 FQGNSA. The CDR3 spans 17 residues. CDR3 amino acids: CASSLPRTGPLNYGYTF. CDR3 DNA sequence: TGTGCCAGCAGCTTACCGCGAACTGGTCCCCTTAACTATGGCTACACCTTC.

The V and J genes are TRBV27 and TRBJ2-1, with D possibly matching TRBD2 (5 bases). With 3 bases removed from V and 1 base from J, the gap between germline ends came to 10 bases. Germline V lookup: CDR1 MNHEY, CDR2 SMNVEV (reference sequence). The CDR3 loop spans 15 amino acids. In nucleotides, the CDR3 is TGTGCCAGCAGTTTTAGGAGCGGATCCTACAATGAGCAGTTCTTC. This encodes CASSFRSGSYNEQFF.

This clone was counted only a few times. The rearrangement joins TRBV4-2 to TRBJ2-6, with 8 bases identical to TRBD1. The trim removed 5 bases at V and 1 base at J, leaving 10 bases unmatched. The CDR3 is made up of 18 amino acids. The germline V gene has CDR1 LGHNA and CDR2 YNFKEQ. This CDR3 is CASSSPGGVVSGANVLTF. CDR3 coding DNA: TGTGCCAGCAGCAGTCCAGGGGGCGTTGTTTCTGGGGCCAACGTCCTGACTTTC.

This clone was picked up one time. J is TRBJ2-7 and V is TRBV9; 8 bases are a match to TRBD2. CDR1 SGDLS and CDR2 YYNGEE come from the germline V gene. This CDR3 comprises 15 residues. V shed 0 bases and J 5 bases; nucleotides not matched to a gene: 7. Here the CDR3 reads CASSVAGSGINEQYF. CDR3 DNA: TGTGCCAGCAGCGTAGCGGGTAGCGGGATTAACGAGCAGTACTTC.

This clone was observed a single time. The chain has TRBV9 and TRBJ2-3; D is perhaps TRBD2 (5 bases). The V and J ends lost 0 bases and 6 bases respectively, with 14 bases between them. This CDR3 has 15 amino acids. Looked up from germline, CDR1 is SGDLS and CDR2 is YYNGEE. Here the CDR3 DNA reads TGTGCCAGCAGCGTAGGGAGGAGCAGTCCCGATACGCAGTATTTT. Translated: CASSVGRSSPDTQYF. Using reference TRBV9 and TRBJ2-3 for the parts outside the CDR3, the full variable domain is DSGVTQTPKHLITATGQRVTLRCSPRSGDLSVYWYQQSLDQGLQFLIQYYNGEERAKGNILERFSAQQFPDLHSELNLSSLELGDSALYFCASSVGRSSPDTQYFGPGTRLTVL.

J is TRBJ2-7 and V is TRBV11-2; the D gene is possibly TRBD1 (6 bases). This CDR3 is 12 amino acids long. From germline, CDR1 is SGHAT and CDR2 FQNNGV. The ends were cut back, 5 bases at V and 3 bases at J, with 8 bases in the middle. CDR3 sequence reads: CASSPTGYEQYF. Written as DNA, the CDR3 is TGTGCCAGCAGCCCGACAGGCTACGAGCAGTACTTC.

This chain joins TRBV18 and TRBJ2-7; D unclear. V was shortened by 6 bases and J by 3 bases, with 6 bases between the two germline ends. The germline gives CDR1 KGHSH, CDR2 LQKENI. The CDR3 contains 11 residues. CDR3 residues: CASSDSYEQYF. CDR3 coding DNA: TGTGCCAGCTCCGATAGCTACGAGCAGTACTTC. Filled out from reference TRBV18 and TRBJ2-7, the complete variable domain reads NAGVMQNPRHLVRRRGQEARLRCSPMKGHSHVYWYRQLPEEGLKFMVYLQKENIIDESGMPKERFSAEFPKEGPSILRIQQVVRGDSAAYFCASSDSYEQYFGPGTRLTVT.

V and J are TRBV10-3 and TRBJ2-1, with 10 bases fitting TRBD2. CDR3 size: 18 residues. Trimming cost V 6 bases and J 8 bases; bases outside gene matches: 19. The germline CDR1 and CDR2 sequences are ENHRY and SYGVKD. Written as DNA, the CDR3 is TGTGCCATCAGGGGGGGTAGCCGGAGCGGGAGGGCGTCAGATGAGCAGTTCTTC. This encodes CAIRGGSRSGRASDEQFF.

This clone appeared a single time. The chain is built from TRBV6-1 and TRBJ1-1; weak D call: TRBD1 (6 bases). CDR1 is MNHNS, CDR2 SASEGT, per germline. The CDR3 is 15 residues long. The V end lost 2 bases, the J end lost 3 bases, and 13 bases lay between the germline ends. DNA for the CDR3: TGTGCCAGCAGTGAATGGGGGGCTAGGGACACTGAAGCTTTCTTT. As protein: CASSEWGARDTEAFF.

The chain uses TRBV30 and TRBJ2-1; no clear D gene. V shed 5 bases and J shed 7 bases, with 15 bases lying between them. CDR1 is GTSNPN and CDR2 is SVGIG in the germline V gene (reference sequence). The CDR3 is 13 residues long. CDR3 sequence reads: CAWSGQQRNEQFF. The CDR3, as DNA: TGTGCCTGGTCTGGTCAACAGCGTAATGAGCAGTTCTTC.

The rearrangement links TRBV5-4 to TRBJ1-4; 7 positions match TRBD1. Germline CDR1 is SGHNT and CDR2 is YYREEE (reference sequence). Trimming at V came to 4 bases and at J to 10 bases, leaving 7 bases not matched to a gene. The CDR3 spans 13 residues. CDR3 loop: CASSPGQSVKLFF. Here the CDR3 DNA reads TGTGCCAGCAGCCCGGGACAGTCGGTAAAACTGTTTTTT.

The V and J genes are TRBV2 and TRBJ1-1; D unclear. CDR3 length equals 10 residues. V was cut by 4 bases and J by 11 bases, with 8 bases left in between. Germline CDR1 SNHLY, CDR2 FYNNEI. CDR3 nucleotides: TGTGCCAGCAGTGGGTATTATGCTTTCTTT. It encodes CASSGYYAFF.

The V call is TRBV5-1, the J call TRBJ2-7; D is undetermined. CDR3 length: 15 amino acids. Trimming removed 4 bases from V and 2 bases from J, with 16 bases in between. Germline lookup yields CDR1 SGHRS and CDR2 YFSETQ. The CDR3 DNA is TGCGCCAGCAGCAGCCCAAGGGAAGGGACCTACGAGCAGTACTTC. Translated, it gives CASSSPREGTYEQYF.

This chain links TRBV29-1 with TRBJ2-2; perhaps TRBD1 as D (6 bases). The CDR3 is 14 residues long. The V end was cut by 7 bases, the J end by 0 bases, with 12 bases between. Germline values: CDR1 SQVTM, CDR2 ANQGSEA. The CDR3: CSAGQRANTGELFF. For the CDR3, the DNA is TGCAGCGCCGGACAGCGCGCGAACACCGGGGAGCTGTTTTTT.

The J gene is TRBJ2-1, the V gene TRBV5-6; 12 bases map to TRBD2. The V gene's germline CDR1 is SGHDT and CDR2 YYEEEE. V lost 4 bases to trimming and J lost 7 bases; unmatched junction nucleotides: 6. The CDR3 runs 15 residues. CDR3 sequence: CASSRLAGDVNEQFF. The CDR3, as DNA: TGTGCCAGCAGCAGACTAGCGGGAGATGTGAATGAGCAGTTCTTC.

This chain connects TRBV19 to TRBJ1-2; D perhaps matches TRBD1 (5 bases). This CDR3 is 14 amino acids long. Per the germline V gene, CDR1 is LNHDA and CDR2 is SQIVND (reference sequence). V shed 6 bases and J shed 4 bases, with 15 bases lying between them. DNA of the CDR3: TGTGCCAGTAGCCCCTCCAGGGACCTCTATGGCTACACCTTC. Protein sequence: CASSPSRDLYGYTF.

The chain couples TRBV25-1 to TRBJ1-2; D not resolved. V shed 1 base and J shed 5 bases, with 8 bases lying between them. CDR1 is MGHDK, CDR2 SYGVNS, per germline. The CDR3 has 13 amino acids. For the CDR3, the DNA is TGTGCCAGCAGTGAATCCGTCCGGTATGGCTACACCTTC. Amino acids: CASSESVRYGYTF.

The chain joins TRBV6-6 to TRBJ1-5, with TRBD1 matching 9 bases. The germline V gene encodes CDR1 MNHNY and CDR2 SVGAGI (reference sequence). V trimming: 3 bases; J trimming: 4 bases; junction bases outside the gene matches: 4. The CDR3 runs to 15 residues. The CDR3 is CASSYRQGVNQPQHF. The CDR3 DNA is TGTGCCAGCAGTTATAGACAGGGGGTAAATCAGCCCCAGCATTTT.

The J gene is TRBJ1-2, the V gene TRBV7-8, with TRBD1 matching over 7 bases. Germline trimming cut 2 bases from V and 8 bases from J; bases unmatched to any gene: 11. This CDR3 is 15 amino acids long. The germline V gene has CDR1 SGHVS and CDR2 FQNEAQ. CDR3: CASSLSDRAGEGYTF. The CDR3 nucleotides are TGTGCCAGCAGCTTATCCGACAGGGCCGGGGAAGGCTACACCTTC.

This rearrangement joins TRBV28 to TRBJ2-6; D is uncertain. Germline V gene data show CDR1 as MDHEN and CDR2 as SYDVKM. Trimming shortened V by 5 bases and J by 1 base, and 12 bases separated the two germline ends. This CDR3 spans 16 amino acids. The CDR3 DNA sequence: TGTGCCAGCAGTCCCCTTAGAATGTCTGGGGCCAACGTCCTGACTTTC. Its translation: CASSPLRMSGANVLTF.